The next 14 T cell receptor beta chains were all read from a single sample in a study of technical replicates of blood from several donors. Clones were sequenced by immunoSEQ multiplex PCR, and TCRdb holds only the in-frame ones, with some missing. The sample has about 83,000 clones; about 97% are singletons. Sequencing was performed on T cells isolated from PBMCs. These receptors originate from a human donor in good health.

The chain couples TRBV19 to TRBJ1-4, with a tentative D call TRBD1 (5 bases). CDR1 is LNHDA and CDR2 is SQIVND in the germline V gene (reference sequence). The V and J ends lost 7 bases and 7 bases respectively, with 10 bases between them. There are 12 residues in the CDR3. The CDR3 DNA is TGTGCCAGTAAAATAAGGGGTGAAAAACTGTTTTTT. This gives the protein CASKIRGEKLFF. Full variable domain (remainder filled in from reference TRBV19 and TRBJ1-4): DGGITQSPKYLFRKEGQNVTLSCEQNLNHDAMYWYRQDPGQGLRLIYYSQIVNDFQKGDIAEGYSVSREKKESFPLTVTSAQKNPTAFYLCASKIRGEKLFFGSGTQLSVL.

This chain links TRBV6-1 with TRBJ1-1; possible D gene TRBD1, 5 bases. Germline lookup yields CDR1 MNHNS and CDR2 SASEGT. V was cut by 10 bases and J by 7 bases, with 16 bases left in between. The CDR3 spans 12 residues. The CDR3 DNA sequence: TGTGCCACTGGACGAAGAACAGGTGAAGCTTTCTTT. Protein product: CATGRRTGEAFF.

As concerns this clone: The missing conserved phenylalanine or tryptophan at the end of this CDR3 makes a read error likely. The limits of the CDR3 on the DNA are not certain, so only TCRdb's listed CDR3 is given. The chain joins TRBV15 to TRBJ1-1; the table assigns TRBD1, which was not confirmed against the DNA. In germline, CDR1 is LNHNV, CDR2 YYDKDF (reference sequence). The CDR3 is 15 amino acids long, termini counted. CDR3 amino acids: CATSRDEAGAGGAYC.

V gene TRBV27 combines with J gene TRBJ2-3; 14 nucleotides align to TRBD2. J was trimmed by 5 bases and V by 4 bases; bases with no gene match: 2. The CDR3 sequence is 15 residues long. Per germline, CDR1 MNHEY and CDR2 SMNVEV (reference sequence). CDR3 loop: CASSSGTSGRDTQYF. The CDR3 bases are TGTGCCAGCAGTTCCGGGACTAGCGGGAGAGATACGCAGTATTTT.

This rearrangement joins TRBV19 to TRBJ2-2, with D perhaps TRBD2 (5 bases). The CDR3 runs 12 residues. The V end was cut by 9 bases, the J end by 5 bases, with 10 bases between. From germline, CDR1 is LNHDA and CDR2 SQIVND (reference sequence). The CDR3 reads CASQRETGELFF. The CDR3 nucleotides read TGTGCCAGCCAACGGGAAACCGGGGAGCTGTTTTTT.

V usage is TRBV2 and J usage is TRBJ1-1, with D perhaps matching TRBD1 (6 bases). Germline CDR1 reads SNHLY; CDR2 reads FYNNEI. The CDR3 covers 13 residues. The V and J ends lost 8 bases and 5 bases respectively, with 15 bases between them. Written as DNA, the CDR3 is TGTGCCAGCCGAATAGGGGGTATTACTGAAGCTTTCTTT. This codes for CASRIGGITEAFF. The whole variable domain, remainder taken from reference TRBV2 and TRBJ1-1, is EPEVTQTPSHQVTQMGQEVILRCVPISNHLYFYWYRQILGQKVEFLVSFYNNEISEKSEIFDDQFSVERPDGSNFTLKIRSTKLEDSAMYFCASRIGGITEAFFGQGTRLTVV.

This chain uses TRBV5-1 with TRBJ1-3; 7 bases match TRBD1. Per germline, CDR1 SGHRS and CDR2 YFSETQ. The CDR3 length is 15 residues. After removal of 4 bases from V and 2 bases from J, the junction contained 6 bases not matched to a gene. The CDR3 here is CASSPTGAPGNTIYF. CDR3 sequence (DNA): TGCGCCAGCAGCCCAACAGGGGCCCCTGGAAACACCATATATTTT.

The chain recombines TRBV5-1 with TRBJ2-2; 10 nucleotides align to TRBD2. Germline CDR1 and CDR2: SGHRS and YFSETQ. The CDR3 extends over 17 amino acids. Unmatched junction bases numbered 6, after V lost 0 bases and J lost 4 bases. The CDR3 DNA reads TGCGCCAGCAGCTTGGCTGCTAGCGGGAGTGTCACCGGGGAGCTGTTTTTT. Translated, it gives CASSLAASGSVTGELFF. Complete variable domain (other parts from reference TRBV5-1 and TRBJ2-2): KAGVTQTPRYLIKTRGQQVTLSCSPISGHRSVSWYQQTPGQGLQFLFEYFSETQRNKGNFPGRFSGRQFSNSRSEMNVSTLELGDSALYLCASSLAASGSVTGELFFGEGSRLTVL.

The chain links TRBV9 to TRBJ1-2, with TRBD1 identical over 10 bases. With 4 bases clipped from V and 7 bases from J, the junction kept 10 bases outside the gene matches. This CDR3 has 15 amino acids. The V gene's germline CDR1 is SGDLS and CDR2 YYNGEE. The CDR3 reads CASSTGTGVVGGYTF. The CDR3 nucleotides read TGTGCCAGCAGCACCGGGACAGGGGTTGTCGGTGGCTACACCTTC.

J is TRBJ1-2 and V is TRBV5-4; perhaps TRBD1 as D (5 bases). CDR1 is SGHNT and CDR2 is YYREEE in the germline V gene (reference sequence). Trimming stripped 4 bases from V and 12 bases from J, with 13 bases between. CDR3 length: 11 amino acids. CDR3 sequence reads: CASSAGPGNTF. The CDR3 DNA reads as TGTGCCAGCAGCGCGGGACCGGGAAACACCTTC.

V usage is TRBV11-2 and J usage is TRBJ2-3; D unclear. Germline V gene sequence: CDR1 SGHAT, CDR2 FQNNGV. Trimming removed 4 bases from V and 0 bases from J, with 2 bases in between. The CDR3 sequence is 12 residues long. CDR3 sequence (DNA): TGTGCCAGCAGCTCTAGCACAGATACGCAGTATTTT. It is translated as CASSSSTDTQYF.

The rearrangement links TRBV30 to TRBJ1-4; tentative D call: TRBD1 (6 bases). Deletions cut 3 bases from V and 3 bases from J, with 8 bases between. Germline CDR1 is GTSNPN and CDR2 is SVGIG (reference sequence). This CDR3 has 13 amino acids. In DNA form, the CDR3 reads TGTGCCTGGAGAGGACAGTCTAATGAAAAACTGTTTTTT. This translates into CAWRGQSNEKLFF.

The V and J genes are TRBV12-5 and TRBJ2-7, with a tentative D call TRBD2 (5 bases). CDR1 and CDR2 from the germline V gene are LGHNT and FRNRAP. V lost 6 bases and J lost 6, with 18 bases in between. The CDR3 sequence is 14 residues long. The chain's CDR3 is CASGPGFSPLEQYF. The CDR3 DNA follows: TGTGCTAGTGGCCCGGGATTTTCCCCTCTCGAGCAGTACTTC.

The V gene is TRBV9, the J gene TRBJ2-7, with 8 bases that match TRBD1. The germline V gene has CDR1 SGDLS and CDR2 YYNGEE. The CDR3 totals 14 residues. V shed 5 bases and J 4 bases; nucleotides not matched to a gene: 8. CDR3 bases: TGTGCCAGCAGTCCAGGGGGCGCGATTTACGAGCAGTACTTC. This sequence encodes CASSPGGAIYEQYF.